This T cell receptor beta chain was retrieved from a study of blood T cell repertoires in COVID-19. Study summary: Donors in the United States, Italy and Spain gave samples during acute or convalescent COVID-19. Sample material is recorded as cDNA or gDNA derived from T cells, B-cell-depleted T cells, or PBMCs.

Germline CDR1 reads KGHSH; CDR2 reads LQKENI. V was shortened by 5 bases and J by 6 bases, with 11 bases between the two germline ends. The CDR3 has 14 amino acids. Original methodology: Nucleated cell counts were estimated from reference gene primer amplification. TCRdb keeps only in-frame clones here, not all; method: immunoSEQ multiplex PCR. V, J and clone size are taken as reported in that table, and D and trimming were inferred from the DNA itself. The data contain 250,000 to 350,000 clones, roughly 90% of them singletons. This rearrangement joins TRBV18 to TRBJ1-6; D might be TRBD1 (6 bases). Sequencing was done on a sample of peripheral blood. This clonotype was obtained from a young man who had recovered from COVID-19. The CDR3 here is CASSIAQGNSPLHF. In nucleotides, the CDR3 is TGTGCCAGCTCAATAGCACAGGGTAATTCACCCCTCCACTTT.